This TCR beta chain was found in a study of metastatic and nonmetastatic thyroid tumors. There are 12 residues in the CDR3. Trimming took off 6 bases at V and 4 bases at J, with 12 bases between the two ends. In germline, CDR1 is DFQATT, CDR2 SNEGSKA (reference sequence). A few counts support this clone. The antigen is unknown. Authors' methods: Construction of a distant-metastasis classifier for papillary thyroid cancer relied on CDR3 differences across clinicopathological groups. TCRdb re-called the PCR reads with MiXCR. The authors' filters were not applied to this entry. In the table there are 35,000 to 40,000 clones, about 27% of which are singletons. Study-level results: Significantly greater TCR beta diversity was reportedly found in malignant thyroid tumors than in benign nodules (in blood and tumor).

Thyroid surgery was preceded by no treatment in any patient. The chain employs TRBV20-1 and TRBJ1-2; the D is unclear. Sequenced: blood. The TCR comes from a male donor with papillary thyroid cancer or a benign thyroid nodule (not recorded which). Some clones in this sample may be carry-over from other donors' samples. Here the CDR3 reads CSAQPATYGYTF. DNA of the CDR3: TGCAGTGCCCAGCCGGCGACCTATGGCTACACCTTC.